This is a list of T cell receptor beta chains from one sample in a study of CD8 T cells in ankylosing spondylitis. TCRdb used MiXCR to reprocess the 5' RACE reads, holding one entry per CDR3 protein. The table records fewer than 200,000 distinct CDR3 sequences, approximately 10% of them present only once. Sequencing was done on a sample of blood, either unsorted or a sorted T cell fraction (not recorded which). The receptors were gathered from a female donor with ankylosing spondylitis or in good health (not recorded which). CDR3s include the opening cysteine and the closing phenylalanine or tryptophan. D genes are given only for firm matches. Clone size is stated in some rows and not others, as once, few, many or a class when expanded.

>-|TRBJ2-1|few|TRBV27
TGTGCCAGCAGTTTATGGGGGCAGGGGGGTAATGAGCAGTTCTTC
CASSLWGQGGNEQFF
>-|TRBJ1-6|few|TRBV7-9
TGTGCCAGCAGCTTATCGCAGGGAACCGGATCACCCCTCCACTTT
CASSLSQGTGSPLHF
>TRBD1|TRBJ2-3|-|TRBV30
TGTGCCTGGCTCCGGGACAGGGTGGACACAGATACGCAGTATTTT
CAWLRDRVDTDTQYF
>-|TRBJ2-1|-|TRBV20-1
TGCAGTGCCCACCTAGAAAATGAGCAGTTCTTC
CSAHLENEQFF
>-|TRBJ2-7|-|TRBV6-1
TGTGCCAGCAGTCCTTCCTCAGGGGCACCCTACGAGCAGTACTTC
CASSPSSGAPYEQYF
>TRBD1|TRBJ1-1|few|TRBV4-1
TGCGCCAGCAGCCAAGATGAGGGGGCCTACACTGAAGCTTTCTTT
CASSQDEGAYTEAFF
>TRBD2|TRBJ2-1|-|TRBV11-2
TGTGCCACTAGCGGCTACAATGAGCAGTTCTTC
CATSGYNEQFF
>-|TRBJ1-5|-|TRBV6-1
TGTGCCAGCAGAATGGGCGGGGATCAGCCCCAGCATTTT
CASRMGGDQPQHF
>TRBD2|TRBJ2-7|-|TRBV7-2
TGTGCCAGCAGCTTAGTCGGCCTAGCGGGATACGAGCAGTACTTC
CASSLVGLAGYEQYF
>-|TRBJ2-3|-|TRBV7-9
TGTGCCAGCAGCCAGTGGCGTACCACAGATACGCAGTATTTT
CASSQWRTTDTQYF
>-|TRBJ1-1|few|TRBV29-1
TGCAGCGTTGAGCCTTTCGTGGCAGGACGTAACACTGAAGCTTTCTTT
CSVEPFVAGRNTEAFF
>TRBD2|TRBJ2-3|-|TRBV6-5
TGTGCCAGCAGGGGGGGGACGCATACGCAGTATTTT
CASRGGTHTQYF
>-|TRBJ1-2|many|TRBV12-3/TRBV12-4
TGTGCCAGCAGTTTTTGGACAGACTATGGCTACACCTTC
CASSFWTDYGYTF
>TRBD2|TRBJ2-1|-|TRBV7-8
TGTGCCAGCCTCCCATCGGATCTAGCGGGAGGCTACAATGAGCAGTTCTTC
CASLPSDLAGGYNEQFF
>-|TRBJ2-1|many|TRBV4-3
TGCGCCAGCAGCCAAGATCAAGGGGGAGGAATCGACAATGAGCAGTTCTTC
CASSQDQGGGIDNEQFF
>-|TRBJ2-7|-|TRBV7-6
TGTGCCAGCAGCAACGGACAGTTCTACGAGCAGTACTTC
CASSNGQFYEQYF
>-|TRBJ1-2|-|TRBV15
TGTGCCACGGGACGGGGGCCAAGGCATGGCTACACCTTC
CATGRGPRHGYTF
>-|TRBJ2-3|-|TRBV28
TGTGCCAGCATCCCCCCGAGGGCGGATTCGCAGTATTTT
CASIPPRADSQYF
>-|TRBJ2-1|few|TRBV9
TGTGCCAGCAGCGGGATACCTTTCAATGAGCAGTTCTTC
CASSGIPFNEQFF
>-|TRBJ2-1|many|TRBV9
TGTGCCAGCAGCTTGCGGTCCTCGGGGGATGAGCAGTTCTTC
CASSLRSSGDEQFF
>-|TRBJ2-7|many|TRBV5-5
TGTGCCAGCAGCCCCTCGGACTGGGGCGAGCAGTACTTC
CASSPSDWGEQYF
>-|TRBJ1-1|many|TRBV7-9
TGTGCCAGCAGCTTAGGGGACATAAACACTGAAGCTTTCTTT
CASSLGDINTEAFF
>-|TRBJ1-1|-|TRBV4-1
TGCGCCAGCAGCCAAGGATGGGGCGCATCCGCTGAAGCTTTCTTT
CASSQGWGASAEAFF
>-|TRBJ1-2|many|TRBV6-5
TGTGCCAGCAGTTACTCGTCCGGGGAGGGCTACACCTTC
CASSYSSGEGYTF
>TRBD2|TRBJ2-1|-|TRBV6-4
TGTGCCAGCAGCCGACTAGCGGGAGGTTGGGATGAGCAGTTCTTC
CASSRLAGGWDEQFF
>TRBD2|TRBJ2-7|-|TRBV7-9
TGTGCCAGCAGCTCGACGACTAGCGGCAAAAGCTCCTACGAGCAGTACTTC
CASSSTTSGKSSYEQYF
>TRBD2|TRBJ2-5|-|TRBV6-1
TGTGCCAGCAGCCCCACAGGGTCATTCCAGCGGGGGCTCCAAGAGACCCAGTACTTC
CASSPTGSFQRGLQETQYF
>-|TRBJ1-2|many|TRBV9
TGTGCCAGCACCTTAGCGTACGGCGGAAACTATGGCTACACCTTC
CASTLAYGGNYGYTF
>-|TRBJ2-5|-|TRBV9
TGTGCCAGCAGCGTAGAAGTAGGGCAAGAGACCCAGTACTTC
CASSVEVGQETQYF
>-|TRBJ2-1|many|TRBV12-3/TRBV12-4
TGTGCCAGCAGTTTGAGGGGACACCTCAATGAGCAGTTCTTC
CASSLRGHLNEQFF